This T cell receptor beta chain stems from a study of cytomegalovirus exposure and HLA in healthy donors. Study background: An earlier analysis found 110 million or so unique TCR beta sequences from roughly 170 million T cells. Findings and caveats of the study: Previously analyzed data showed that most TCR beta V segments were productive at a frequency of about 90% or about 30%. The authors listed 164 TCR beta chains as cytomegalovirus-associated.

Comment on this clone: Its antigen is as yet unknown.

Healthy individuals who donated bone marrow served as the donors. With 60 Vbeta and 13 Jbeta primers, the PCR was carried out. The method was immunoSEQ multiplex PCR; TCRdb's version includes in-frame clones alone and lacks a portion of them. This table holds roughly 200,000 clones, about four fifths found once. The ends lost 4 bases at V and 2 bases at J; junction bases unmatched: 11. Germline values: CDR1 SGHNT, CDR2 YYREEE (reference sequence). The CDR3 contains 17 residues. Sequencing was performed on PBMCs. The TCR was taken from a man aged 35 to 55 in good health and CMV-seropositive. The chain combines TRBV5-4 with TRBJ2-1; TRBD2 aligns across 8 bases. In DNA form, the CDR3 reads TGTGCCAGCAGCCCCGATTCGGGGGGGACCCCCTACAATGAGCAGTTCTTC. Protein product: CASSPDSGGTPYNEQFF.